This TCR beta chain was sequenced in a study of cytomegalovirus exposure and HLA in healthy donors (dated by TCRdb to 2016 to 2017). Notes on the research overall: An earlier analysis of several hundred of the donors reported around 280 Gb of sequence data and 117 million unique TCR beta sequences obtained from about 180 million T cells. Class I and class II HLA loci were covered by the typing at four-digit resolution. Alongside the repertoire data, information on donor age, sex, ethnicity and CMV serostatus was compiled. An early release that covered about 640 HLA-typed donors contained approximately 300 gigabases of sequencing data and around 80 million unique TCR sequences. Rather than using new phenotypic data, the later analysis identified candidate immune exposures from TCR beta sequences and from how often those sequences occurred across donors. To predict cytomegalovirus infection status, the study brought together high-throughput TCR immunosequencing, statistical association of individual TCRs with disease status, and machine learning. Typing coverage varied by locus: roughly 629-640 donors for A, B, C, DRB1 and DQB1; roughly 520 for DQA1; approximately 610 for DPA1; roughly 450 for DPB1. The study used immunosequencing to profile the T cell repertoires of around 600 subjects and linked those repertoires to cytomegalovirus serostatus. Four to six DR-DQ haplotypes were handled as single units for association and clustering because linkage in the cohort was strong. Every repertoire in the discovery cohort had been generated on one and the same sequencing platform. Across under 500 genotyped donors of the cohort, an average of approximately 220,000 unique TCR beta nucleotide sequences per donor were sequenced, and approximately 17% of those sequences were non-productive. A later genetic analysis used genome-wide SNP genotypes for about 55% of the 666 donors, treating that subset as a discovery cohort. The study was designed to test whether signatures of past pathogen exposure could be identified by cataloging public T cell receptors. Along with the roughly 610-subject first cohort, a separate validation cohort of 120 different subjects was used. Of the 350 to 450 genotyped donors, 75% to 85% were placed in the genetic ancestry cluster associated with self-reported Caucasian donors. In an earlier analysis of roughly 600 of the donors, high-throughput TCR beta sequencing was used to judge whether each TCR beta V gene segment behaved as functional or pseudogenic. In a later analysis, previously published TCR beta repertoires from 670 or so donors were re-analyzed and high-resolution HLA genotyping was added so that TCR occurrence patterns could be studied. What the authors observed across the whole study: Most TCR sequences were seen in very few donors, while some public TCRs were found in many individuals. In a later genetic analysis, fewer N-insertions in productive TCRs were reported among donors in an Asian-associated ancestry cluster than the roughly 670-donor mean. According to a later analysis, TCR association rates differed among HLA loci, with DRB1 alleles showing the most associated TCRs and HLA-C alleles showing the fewest. A further reported finding was that TCR beta sequences accurately predicted the HLA-A and HLA-B alleles for most subjects in the first cohort. When HLA alleles, especially DR and DQ, strongly co-occurred, attributing TCR associations to individual alleles was difficult. In a later analysis, HLA-associated TCR beta chains showed more clonal expansion and lower generation probabilities than non-associated chains that were equally common. In vitro tests confirmed that a few of the cytomegalovirus-associated TCR beta chains recognize cytomegalovirus antigens. A group of highly shared sequence variants was considered likely to be a technical artifact of the sequencing pipeline. Sequencing depth was assumed to be roughly uniform across donors in the presence/absence analyses, though that assumption may not hold. According to a later analysis, parvovirus B19, influenza, CMV and Epstein-Barr virus appeared linked to several top co-occurrence clusters. HLA typing was unavailable for some donors at each locus, so association tests used only the typed subset. V-gene and J-gene trimming of TCR beta chains was associated with a missense DCLRE1C variant in a later genetic analysis, and the association was replicated in an independent cohort. CMV serostatus was the only immune exposure information available for the cohort. At a false discovery rate of 0.05, a later analysis linked under 20,000 TCR beta sequences to specific HLA alleles. Broadly in line with IMGT annotations, most TCR beta V segments showed up in productive rearrangements about 90% or about 30% of the time in an earlier analysis of 587 of the donors. A later analysis found that most CMV-associated TCR beta chains appeared HLA-restricted, with HLA associations seemingly driven largely by CMV exposure. Because counts were too low, seventeen rarely observed V segments, including chromosome 9 orphons, were excluded from the earlier analysis of around 590 of the donors. The authors suggested that the approach could potentially be extended to other disease states and immunological phenotypes. This cohort had only TCR beta chains sequenced, and the lack of alpha or paired-chain data limited which features could be detected. A total of 150 or so TCR beta chains were listed by the study as associated with cytomegalovirus. Cytomegalovirus status was reported to be diagnosed by the classifier with high specificity and sensitivity in both the original and validation cohorts. Linkage disequilibrium might explain the correlated functional status among segregating V segments, but an unknown experimental factor could not be ruled out.

The cohort was made up of approximately 700 healthy bone marrow donors. Cohort members were all nominally healthy when sampled, although unrecorded immune exposures were likely present. The donor tested CMV seronegative and was one of the 352 seronegative cohort members. A peripheral blood sample was collected from each donor, and TCR beta sequencing was performed on peripheral blood mononuclear cells. The Qiagen DNeasy Blood Extraction Kit was used to extract genomic DNA from the blood cell samples. Receptors were amplified or captured by the immunoSEQ multiplex PCR assay. A mixture of 60 forward primers for TCR Vbeta segments and 13 reverse primers for TCR Jbeta segments was used in the multiplex PCR. The CDR3 region of rearranged TCR beta genes was amplified from genomic DNA with a multiplex PCR assay. Amplified TCR beta libraries were sequenced as 87-base-pair reads on the Illumina HiSeq System. The paper's data handling went like this. Across the 600 to 700 repertoires, a later analysis counted approximately 83 million unique TCR beta chains, roughly 11 million of which were shared by at least two donors. Raw reads were error-corrected and collapsed into unique sequences by a nearest-neighbor algorithm in which closely related sequences were merged to remove PCR and sequencing errors. CDR3 sequences were aligned to IMGT reference sequences to assign V, D and J gene segments. Each retained sequence needed at least a six-nucleotide match to both a V gene segment and a J gene segment. Rearrangements were classified as productive when the CDR3 lacked stop codons and remained in frame with V and J, and all other rearrangements were classified as non-productive. Following IMGT convention, CDR3 was defined as the stretch from the second conserved V-encoded cysteine to the conserved J-encoded phenylalanine. The earlier analysis of some 600 of the donors excluded sequences that lacked an unambiguous match to a single V gene segment. An earlier analysis of fewer than 650 of the donors classified V segments as functional when productive rearrangements were above 56.7% and as segregating when the standard deviation between donors was above 5%. To diagnose cytomegalovirus status from the catalog of TCR beta chain sequences, a statistical classification framework was built. A later analysis assigned V and J genes by comparing TCR nucleotide sequences with IMGT/GENE-DB human TR gene sequences. In a later analysis, CDR3 sequences and most-parsimonious VDJ recombination scenarios were assigned using the TCRdist pipeline. In a later analysis, every TCR beta chain was defined by the combination of its CDR3 amino acid sequence and its V-gene family, and reads without a unique V-gene family were dropped. As a way to deal with suspected cross-contamination and a sequencing artifact, a later analysis dropped 500 to 700 nucleotide sequences that were highly shared and had low generation probability. A later analysis calculated a clonal expansion index for each public chain from normalized within-repertoire ranks of inferred template counts. In a later analysis, generation probabilities were computed with a VDJ recombination model fitted to out-of-frame rearrangements, and the resulting probabilities were checked against IGoR. In a later analysis, hypergeometric tests were used to score TCR-TCR, TCR-HLA and TCR-CMV co-occurrence, with a repertoire-size bias correction applied to TCR pairs. In a later analysis, false discovery rates were estimated by permuting HLA or CMV assignments 20 times. In a later analysis, co-occurring TCRs were grouped using DBSCAN, with TCRdist sequence similarity added in when clustering inside HLA-allele-positive subsets. Co-occurrence clustering excluded repertoires with fewer than 30,000 or more than 120,000 public chains, plus five with anomalous nucleotide sharing. TCRdb holds this immuneACCESS table with in-frame rearrangements only. Some clones are missing; in checked studies, unresolved V genes explain under half, and the rest has no known cause. V, J and clone size are taken as reported in that table, and D and trimming were inferred from the DNA itself. This sample is represented by roughly 100,000 clones; roughly three quarters of them were singletons. Over 6% of the sample is held by the ten biggest clonotypes.

In regard to this clone: Its antigen target is currently unknown. The input lacks base qualities; no much larger clone sits a single base away.

This clonotype was sampled from a female donor in good health and CMV-seronegative. The sequenced material came from PBMCs.

The base sequence is TGCGCCAGCAGCCAACCCAGACTAGCGGGGGGGCATAATGAGCAGTTCTTC. Its protein product is CASSQPRLAGGHNEQFF. The sequence joins TRBV4-1 to TRBJ2-1, with TRBD2 identical over 14 junction bases. Including cysteine and phenylalanine, the CDR3 has 17 amino acids. The read is trimmed to its CDR3 DNA, 51 bases read in frame from base 1. Germline trimming amounts to 2 bases on V and 7 bases on J, with 7 as the count of junction bases outside the gene matches. Per the germline V gene, MGHRA is the CDR1 and YSYEKL is the CDR2.